This entry concerns a single T cell receptor (beta chain). The count of this clone is one. The antigen it recognizes is unknown. Base-call qualities are not available, and no considerably larger clone is one nucleotide away. The collaborating institutions used their own protocols to collect whole blood in K2EDTA tubes. Collaborator samples were shipped for TCRbeta analysis as frozen whole blood, isolated PBMCs, or DNA extracted from either sample type. The immunoSEQ Assay, a bias-controlled multiplex PCR, was used to amplify TCRbeta CDR3 regions from genomic DNA. As for the original processing: Within the assay, amplification of reference gene primers was used to estimate how many nucleated cells each sample contained. To quantify the absolute abundance of each unique TCRbeta CDR3 rearrangement, sequence reads were collapsed and filtered. For each sample, productive Simpson clonality was calculated as the square root of Simpson's diversity index over productive rearrangements. The source is immuneACCESS, and TCRdb retained only in-frame sequences with V and J called. Part of the clones is not carried over; for the studies checked, unresolved V genes explain less than half of this, and the remainder is unexplained. That table furnishes V, J and clone size, whereas the DNA furnished D and trimming. This sample gives 35,000 to 55,000 clones in total; approximately 87% of them show up just once. In total, the top ten clones hold about 4.7% of the sample.

The sample comes from a study of blood T cell repertoires in COVID-19 (dated by TCRdb to about 2020). With respect to the entire study: The collaborator samples originated in the United States, Italy and Spain and spanned the acute and convalescent phases of COVID-19. Where HLA class I and class II types were available, the types were taken from metadata supplied by the sample provider, not from assay-based typing. The samples were drawn from two sources: the first 160 participants of the ongoing ImmuneRACE study, and 1,200 or so subjects contributed by 6 global collaborators. The dataset comprised deeply sampled blood TCRbeta repertoires from subjects exposed to, actively infected with, or recovered from COVID-19. A freely available public database, intended as a resource for researchers studying the immune response to SARS-CoV-2, is where the repertoires were released. A de-identified subject ID, COVID-19 status, age in years and sex were almost always included in the sample metadata. The prospective study material was composed of cDNA or gDNA derived from T cells, B-cell-depleted T cells, or PBMCs. Beyond this particular receptor, the publication reports: Clinical and demographic metadata were provided uncurated, with the amount varying by source and participant.

The specimen was peripheral blood. The clonotype was recovered from a human donor in a cohort sampled during active COVID-19.

The encoded CDR3 is CASSEGHHSTDTQYF. The nucleotide sequence is TGTGCCAGCAGCGAGGGACACCATAGCACAGATACGCAGTATTTT. Recombination joined TRBV11-3 with TRBJ2-3, with TRBD1 as a weak D call on 6 bases. Per the germline V gene, SGHNT is the CDR1 and YENEEA is the CDR2. The junction carries 12 bases between V and J, which are trimmed by 5 bases and 0 bases respectively. Measured from the cysteine to the phenylalanine, the CDR3 is 15 residues long. Solely the CDR3 DNA is kept, with 45 bases framed from the first base.